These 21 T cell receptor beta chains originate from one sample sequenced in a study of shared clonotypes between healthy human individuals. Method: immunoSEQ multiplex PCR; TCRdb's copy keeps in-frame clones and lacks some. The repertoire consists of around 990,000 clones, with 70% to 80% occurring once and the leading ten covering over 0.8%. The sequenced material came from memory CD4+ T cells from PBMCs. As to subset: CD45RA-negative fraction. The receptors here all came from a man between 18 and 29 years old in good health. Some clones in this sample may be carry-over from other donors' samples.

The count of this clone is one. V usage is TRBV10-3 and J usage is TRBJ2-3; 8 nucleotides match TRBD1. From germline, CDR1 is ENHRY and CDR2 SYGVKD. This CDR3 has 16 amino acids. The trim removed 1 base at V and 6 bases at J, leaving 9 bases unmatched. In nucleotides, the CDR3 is TGTGCCATCAGTGAGTACACAGGGGGTGTTTGGGATACGCAGTATTTT. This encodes CAISEYTGGVWDTQYF.

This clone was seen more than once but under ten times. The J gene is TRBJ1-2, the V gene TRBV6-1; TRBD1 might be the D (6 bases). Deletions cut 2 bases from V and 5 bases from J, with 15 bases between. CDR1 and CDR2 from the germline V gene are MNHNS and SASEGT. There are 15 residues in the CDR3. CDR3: CASSEIWTAFYGYTF. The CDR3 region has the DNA TGTGCCAGCAGTGAAATCTGGACAGCATTTTATGGCTACACCTTC.

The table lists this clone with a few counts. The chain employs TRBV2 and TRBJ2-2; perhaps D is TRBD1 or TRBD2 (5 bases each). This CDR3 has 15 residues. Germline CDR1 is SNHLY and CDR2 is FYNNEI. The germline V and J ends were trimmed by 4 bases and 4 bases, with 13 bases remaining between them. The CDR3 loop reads CASSGQRGATGELFF. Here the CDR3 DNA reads TGTGCCAGCAGTGGGCAGAGAGGGGCCACCGGGGAGCTGTTTTTT.

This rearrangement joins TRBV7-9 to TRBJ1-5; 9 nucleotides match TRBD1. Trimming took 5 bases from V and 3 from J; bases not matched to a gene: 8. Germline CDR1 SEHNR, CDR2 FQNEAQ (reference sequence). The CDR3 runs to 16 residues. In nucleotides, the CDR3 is TGTGCCAGCAGCGTGGACAGGGGTTCCCCCAATCAGCCCCAGCATTTT. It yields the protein CASSVDRGSPNQPQHF.

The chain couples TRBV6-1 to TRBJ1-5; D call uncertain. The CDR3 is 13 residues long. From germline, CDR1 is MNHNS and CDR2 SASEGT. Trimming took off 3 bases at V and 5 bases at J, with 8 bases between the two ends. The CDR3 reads CASSEPGYQPQHF. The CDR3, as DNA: TGTGCCAGCAGTGAGCCAGGTTATCAGCCCCAGCATTTT.

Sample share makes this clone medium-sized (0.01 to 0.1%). The CDR3 DNA follows: TGTGCCAGCAGTGGACTAGCGAGGCCGGGAGGGGAGCAGTTCTTC. Translating gives CASSGLARPGGEQFF. The genes are TRBV2 and TRBJ2-1, with TRBD2 matching over 8 bases. J gave up 10 bases and V 4 bases, and 12 bases lay outside the gene matches. The germline CDR1 and CDR2 sequences are SNHLY and FYNNEI. The CDR3 loop spans 15 amino acids.

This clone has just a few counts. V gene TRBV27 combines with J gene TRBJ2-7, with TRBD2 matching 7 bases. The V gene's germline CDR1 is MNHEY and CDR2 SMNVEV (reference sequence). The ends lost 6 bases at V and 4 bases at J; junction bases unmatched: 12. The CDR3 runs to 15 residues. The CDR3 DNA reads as TGTGCCAGCAGACAGAGGCGGGAGAGGTCTTACGAGCAGTACTTC. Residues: CASRQRRERSYEQYF.

The CDR3 bases are TGCGCCAGCAGCCAAGGATGGACGGGCAACTACACCTTC. Its protein product is CASSQGWTGNYTF. This rearrangement joins TRBV4-1 to TRBJ1-2, with D unclear. CDR3 size: 13 residues. Trimming took off 1 base at V and 10 bases at J, with 13 bases between the two ends. The V gene's germline CDR1 is MGHRA and CDR2 YSYEKL.

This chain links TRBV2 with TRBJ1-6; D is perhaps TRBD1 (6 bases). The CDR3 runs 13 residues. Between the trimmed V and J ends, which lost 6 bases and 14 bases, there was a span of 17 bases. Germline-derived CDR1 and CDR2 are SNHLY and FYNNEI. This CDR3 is CASRRRGASALHF. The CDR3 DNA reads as TGTGCCAGCAGGCGGCGGGGGGCGTCGGCCCTCCACTTT.

DNA for the CDR3: TGTGCCAGCAGCCAAGCCGCCGGCCCAAGCTCCTACGAGCAGTACTTC. It yields the protein CASSQAAGPSSYEQYF. This chain uses TRBV4-2 with TRBJ2-7; D call uncertain. The CDR3 has 16 amino acids. Germline CDR1 is LGHNA and CDR2 is YNFKEQ. The V gene lost 1 base and the J gene lost 0 bases, with 13 bases spanning the gap.

As DNA, the CDR3 is TGCGCCAGCAGCTTGGGGGCAGGGGAATACAACATTCAGTACTTC. Its translation is CASSLGAGEYNIQYF. The genes are TRBV5-1 and TRBJ2-4; D perhaps matches TRBD1 (6 bases). This CDR3 spans 15 amino acids. Germline CDR1 is SGHRS and CDR2 is YFSETQ. Trimming removed 0 bases at V and 7 bases at J, with 14 bases between.

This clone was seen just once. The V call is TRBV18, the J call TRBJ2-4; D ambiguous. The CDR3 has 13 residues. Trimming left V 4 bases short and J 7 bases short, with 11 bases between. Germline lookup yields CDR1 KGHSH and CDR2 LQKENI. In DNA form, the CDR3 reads TGTGCCAGCTCACTTCTTCGGAGCAACATTCAGTACTTC. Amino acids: CASSLLRSNIQYF.

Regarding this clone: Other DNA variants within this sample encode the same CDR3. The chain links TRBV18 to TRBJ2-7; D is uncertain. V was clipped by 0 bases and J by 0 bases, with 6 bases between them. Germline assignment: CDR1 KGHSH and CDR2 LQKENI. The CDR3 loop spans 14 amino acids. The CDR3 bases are TGTGCCAGCTCACCACCAGGGTCCTCCTACGAGCAGTACTTC. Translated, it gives CASSPPGSSYEQYF.

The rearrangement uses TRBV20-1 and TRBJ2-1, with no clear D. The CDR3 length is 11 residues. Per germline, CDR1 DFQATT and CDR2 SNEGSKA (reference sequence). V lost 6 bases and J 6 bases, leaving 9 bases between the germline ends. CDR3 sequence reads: CSAQPPNEQFF. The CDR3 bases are TGCAGTGCCCAGCCTCCCAATGAGCAGTTCTTC.

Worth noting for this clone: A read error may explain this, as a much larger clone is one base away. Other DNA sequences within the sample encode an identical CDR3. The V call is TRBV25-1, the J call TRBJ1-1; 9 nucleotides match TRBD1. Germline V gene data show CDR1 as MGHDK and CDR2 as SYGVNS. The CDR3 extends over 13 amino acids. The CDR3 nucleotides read TGTGCCAAACAGGGGGCGAGAAGCACTGAAGCGTTCTTT. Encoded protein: CAKQGARSTEAFF.

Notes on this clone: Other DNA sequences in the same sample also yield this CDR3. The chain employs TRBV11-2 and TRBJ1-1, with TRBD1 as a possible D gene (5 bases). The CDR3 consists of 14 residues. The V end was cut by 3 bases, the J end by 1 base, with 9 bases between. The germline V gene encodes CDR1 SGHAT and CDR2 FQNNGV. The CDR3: CASSLGTGNTEAFF. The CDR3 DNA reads TGTGCCAGCAGCTTGGGTACAGGGAACACTGAAGCTTTCTTT.

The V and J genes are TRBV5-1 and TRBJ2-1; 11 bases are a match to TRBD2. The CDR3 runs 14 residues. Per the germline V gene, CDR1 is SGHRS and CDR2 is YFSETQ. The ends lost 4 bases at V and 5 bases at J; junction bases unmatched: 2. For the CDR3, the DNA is TGCGCCAGCAGCCAGGGACTAGCGGACAATGAGCAGTTCTTC. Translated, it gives CASSQGLADNEQFF.

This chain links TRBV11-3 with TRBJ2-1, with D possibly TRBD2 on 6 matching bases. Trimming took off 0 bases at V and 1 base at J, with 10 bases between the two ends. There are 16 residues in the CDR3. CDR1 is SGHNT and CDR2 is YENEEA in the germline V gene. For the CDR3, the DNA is TGTGCCAGCAGCTTAGAGGCCGGGAGATCCTACAATGAGCAGTTCTTC. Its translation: CASSLEAGRSYNEQFF.

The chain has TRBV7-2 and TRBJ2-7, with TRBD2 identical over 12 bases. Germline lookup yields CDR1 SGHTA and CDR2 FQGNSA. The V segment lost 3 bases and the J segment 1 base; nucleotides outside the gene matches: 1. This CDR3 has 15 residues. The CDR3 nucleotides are TGTGCCAGCAGCTTTGGACTAGCGGGGTCCTACGAGCAGTACTTC. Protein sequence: CASSFGLAGSYEQYF.

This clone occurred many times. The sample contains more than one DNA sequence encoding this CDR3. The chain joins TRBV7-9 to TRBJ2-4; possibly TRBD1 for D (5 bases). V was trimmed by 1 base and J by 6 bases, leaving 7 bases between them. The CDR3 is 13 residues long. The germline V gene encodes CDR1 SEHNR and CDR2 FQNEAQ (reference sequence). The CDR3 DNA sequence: TGTGCCAGCAGCTTAGTGCAGGGAAACATTCAGTACTTC. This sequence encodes CASSLVQGNIQYF.

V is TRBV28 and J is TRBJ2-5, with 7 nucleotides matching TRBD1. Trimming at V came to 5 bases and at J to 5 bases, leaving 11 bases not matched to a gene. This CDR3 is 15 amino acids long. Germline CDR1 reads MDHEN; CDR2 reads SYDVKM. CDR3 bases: TGTGCCAGCAGTAAAAGACAGGGTTACATGGAGACCCAGTACTTC. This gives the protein CASSKRQGYMETQYF.